What follows are 11 T cell receptor beta chains derived from one specimen sequenced in a study of T cell repertoires in cytomegalovirus infection. These TCRs are of unknown antigen specificity. Using its own MiXCR run on the reads, TCRdb lists one record per CDR3 protein. Seen here are about 46,000 distinct CDR3 sequences, roughly 20% observed once, and the top ten hold less than 20%. The sample taken for sequencing was PBMCs, sequenced either directly or after in vitro stimulation (not recorded which). All receptors come from a human donor in good health (CMV status not recorded). Some clones in this sample may be carry-over from other donors' samples.

The J gene is TRBJ2-7, the V gene TRBV4-3; TRBD2 agrees at 13 bases. V was clipped by 0 bases and J by 3 bases; unmatched bases: 5. Germline CDR1 reads LGHNA; CDR2 reads YSLEER. This CDR3 comprises 17 residues. CDR3 in DNA: TGCGCCAGCAGCCAAGAGAGTGGGACTAGCGGGATCTACGAGCAGTACTTC. It specifies CASSQESGTSGIYEQYF.

V usage is TRBV5-1 and J usage is TRBJ2-2; TRBD1 aligns across 9 bases. Germline V lookup: CDR1 SGHRS, CDR2 YFSETQ. V lost 0 bases and J lost 0; bases outside the gene matches: 0. This CDR3 is 16 amino acids long. CDR3: CASSLGTGANTGELFF. The CDR3 DNA sequence: TGCGCCAGCAGCTTGGGGACAGGGGCGAACACCGGGGAGCTGTTTTTT.

This clonotype was counted only a few times. V gene TRBV7-6 combines with J gene TRBJ2-3, with a weak D call TRBD2 (6 bases). The CDR3 is 15 amino acids. V was clipped by 2 bases and J by 3 bases, with 12 bases between them. Germline V gene sequence: CDR1 SGHVS, CDR2 FNYEAQ. The CDR3 reads CASSLRAGRTDTQYF. The CDR3 bases are TGTGCCAGCAGCTTAAGGGCGGGGCGGACAGATACGCAGTATTTT.

This chain uses TRBV27 with TRBJ2-1, with 7 nucleotides matching TRBD2. With V trimmed by 6 bases and J by 0 bases, 23 bases remained unmatched. Germline V gives CDR1 MNHEY, CDR2 SMNVEV (reference sequence). This CDR3 is built from 21 residues. The CDR3 DNA sequence: TGTGCCAGCAGATCCCGGGGTTTAGCGGGTAGAACTATGAGCTCCTACAATGAGCAGTTCTTC. Its protein is CASRSRGLAGRTMSSYNEQFF.

This clonotype is judged medium-sized. The V call is TRBV7-2, the J call TRBJ1-2; possibly TRBD1 for D (6 bases). CDR1 and CDR2 from the germline V gene are SGHTA and FQGNSA. The CDR3 is made up of 14 amino acids. Trimming pared 1 base from V and 13 bases from J, leaving 19 bases between. CDR3 loop: CASSLEWSGDDTTF. The CDR3 DNA reads as TGTGCCAGCAGCTTAGAGTGGTCAGGGGATGATACCACCTTC. The full variable domain, completed using reference TRBV7-2 and TRBJ1-2, is GAGVSQSPSNKVTEKGKDVELRCDPISGHTALYWYRQSLGQGLEFLIYFQGNSAPDKSGLPSDRFSAERTGGSVSTLTIQRTQQEDSAVYLCASSLEWSGDDTTFGSGTRLTVV.

This clonotype was detected a few times. V usage is TRBV4-1 and J usage is TRBJ2-3; D gene ambiguous. The CDR3 is 14 residues long. The germline CDR1 and CDR2 sequences are MGHRA and YSYEKL. The germline V and J ends were trimmed by 0 bases and 6 bases, with 10 bases remaining between them. CDR3 in DNA: TGCGCCAGCAGCCAAGAGGGCCCACTGGATACGCAGTATTTT. Its protein is CASSQEGPLDTQYF.

This clonotype was observed many times. This chain joins TRBV11-2 and TRBJ2-7; 8 bases map to TRBD1. Looked up from germline, CDR1 is SGHAT and CDR2 is FQNNGV. The CDR3 loop spans 16 amino acids. J was trimmed by 5 bases and V by 2 bases; bases with no gene match: 11. CDR3: CASSLLWGQALHEQYF. In DNA form, the CDR3 reads TGTGCCAGCAGCTTACTCTGGGGACAGGCTCTCCACGAGCAGTACTTC.

The chain has TRBV11-2 and TRBJ2-1; possibly TRBD2 for D (6 bases). The CDR3 is 15 residues long. The germline V and J ends were trimmed by 5 bases and 4 bases, with 15 bases remaining between them. Germline values: CDR1 SGHAT, CDR2 FQNNGV. The CDR3 loop reads CASSPPERGYNEQFF. The CDR3 DNA reads as TGTGCCAGCAGCCCCCCCGAACGGGGGTACAATGAGCAGTTCTTC.

This clonotype occurred many times. The rearrangement joins TRBV7-8 to TRBJ1-1; TRBD1 aligns across 9 bases. With V trimmed by 0 bases and J by 3 bases, 2 bases remained unmatched. The CDR3 length is 15 residues. Germline values: CDR1 SGHVS, CDR2 FQNEAQ. The CDR3 reads CASSLAGTGHTEAFF. The CDR3 bases are TGTGCCAGCAGCTTAGCAGGGACAGGGCACACTGAAGCTTTCTTT. Complete variable domain (other parts from reference TRBV7-8 and TRBJ1-1): GAGVSQSPRYKVAKRGQDVALRCDPISGHVSLFWYQQALGQGPEFLTYFQNEAQLDKSGLPSDRFFAERPEGSVSTLKIQRTQQEDSAVYLCASSLAGTGHTEAFFGQGTRLTVV.

This clonotype showed up just a few times. The chain employs TRBV5-5 and TRBJ2-7, with 7 bases fitting TRBD1. Unmatched junction bases numbered 5, after V lost 3 bases and J lost 2 bases. The CDR3 length is 14 residues. Germline V lookup: CDR1 SGHKS, CDR2 YYEKEE (reference sequence). CDR3 DNA sequence: TGTGCCAGCAGCTACTCCGGGACAGCCTACGAGCAGTACTTC. Translation gives CASSYSGTAYEQYF.

This clonotype appeared many times. The chain links TRBV7-2 to TRBJ1-2; D might be TRBD1 (5 bases). CDR1 SGHTA and CDR2 FQGNSA come from the germline V gene. V was pared by 5 bases and J by 3 bases, with 19 bases between. The CDR3 has 16 amino acids. DNA for the CDR3: TGTGCCAGCAGCATCACACTCGGGGGGAGCGACTATGGCTACACCTTC. Encoded protein: CASSITLGGSDYGYTF.